One and the same sample provided the 6 T cell receptor beta chains below, sequenced in a study of cytomegalovirus exposure and HLA in healthy donors. The PCR contained 60 Vbeta and 13 Jbeta primers. Data came from immunoSEQ multiplex PCR; TCRdb stores just in-frame clones and leaves some out. The sample lists fewer than 130,000 clones; roughly 71% were seen once. The sequenced sample was PBMCs. Receptors were obtained from a middle-aged man in good health and CMV-seropositive.

This chain joins TRBV2 and TRBJ2-5; 7 bases agree with TRBD1. From germline, CDR1 is SNHLY and CDR2 FYNNEI. This CDR3 is built from 13 residues. The V gene end was trimmed by 8 bases and the J gene end by 2 bases; junction bases not matched to a gene: 5. The CDR3 DNA is TGTGCCAGCCGACAGGGTCAACAAGAGACCCAGTACTTC. Encoded protein: CASRQGQQETQYF.

This clone was found a few times. This rearrangement joins TRBV5-1 to TRBJ1-2; D unresolved. Germline V gene data show CDR1 as SGHRS and CDR2 as YFSETQ. The length of the CDR3 is 11 residues. V lost 2 bases, J lost 14 bases, and 13 bases lay in between. The CDR3 coding sequence is TGCGCCAGCAGCTTCGGGATGTATAGGACCTTC. Amino acids: CASSFGMYRTF.

The CDR3 nucleotides are TGCGCCAGCAGCCCCTCCGGGTGCTCTGGAAACACCATATATTTT. It encodes CASSPSGCSGNTIYF. The gene calls are TRBV23-1 and TRBJ1-3, with D uncertain. TRBV23-1 is an ORF; its function is uncertain. The CDR3 length is 15 residues. V gave up 6 bases and J gave up 0 bases, with 12 bases separating them.

The rearrangement joins TRBV27 to TRBJ2-7, with TRBD2 identical over 8 bases. V lost 2 bases and J lost 5; bases outside the gene matches: 5. Germline values: CDR1 MNHEY, CDR2 SMNVEV (reference sequence). The CDR3 is made up of 14 amino acids. Here the CDR3 reads CASSLPGGSHEQYF. In nucleotides, the CDR3 is TGTGCCAGCAGTTTACCGGGAGGGTCCCACGAGCAGTACTTC.

The J gene is TRBJ2-1, the V gene TRBV29-1, with D perhaps matching TRBD2 (5 bases). The CDR3 length is 10 residues. The germline gives CDR1 SQVTM, CDR2 ANQGSEA. V was shortened by 6 bases and J by 8 bases, with 8 bases between the two germline ends. CDR3 sequence reads: CSVVGDEQFF. The DNA of the CDR3 is TGCAGCGTCGTCGGGGATGAGCAGTTCTTC.

This clone came up a few times. The rearrangement joins TRBV5-1 to TRBJ2-2; 9 nucleotides line up with TRBD2. Germline V gives CDR1 SGHRS, CDR2 YFSETQ. CDR3 length: 15 residues. V lost 5 bases, J lost 4 bases, and 6 bases stayed unmatched. Written as DNA, the CDR3 is TGCGCCAGCAGTAGTAGCGGGAGTGTCACCGGGGAGCTGTTTTTT. Translating it yields CASSSSGSVTGELFF. The whole variable domain, filled in from reference TRBV5-1 and TRBJ2-2, reads KAGVTQTPRYLIKTRGQQVTLSCSPISGHRSVSWYQQTPGQGLQFLFEYFSETQRNKGNFPGRFSGRQFSNSRSEMNVSTLELGDSALYLCASSSSGSVTGELFFGEGSRLTVL.